What follows describes a single TCR beta chain. This record belongs to a study of blood T cell repertoires in COVID-19. Repertoires were generated with immunoSEQ multiplex PCR, while TCRdb's copy carries only in-frame clones and drops some. The table records around 110,000 clones, roughly 88% of them present only once. V lost 2 bases and J lost 7, with 14 bases in between. The CDR3 consists of 15 residues. Germline assignment: CDR1 SGHVS and CDR2 FQNEAQ. V gene TRBV7-8 combines with J gene TRBJ1-4, with a possible D match to TRBD1 (5 bases). The receptor comes from a woman in her 70s with acute or convalescent COVID-19. Sequences were obtained from peripheral blood. The CDR3 DNA is TGTGCCAGCAGCTTACAGGGATTGCTCGGTGAAAAACTGTTTTTT. It codes for CASSLQGLLGEKLFF.